The clone carrying this T cell receptor beta chain was counted a few times. Original handling: Estimation of nucleated cell counts relied on the amplification of reference gene primers. TCRdb's copy holds only in-frame clones and misses some; the assay was immunoSEQ multiplex PCR. D and trimming come from the DNA, and the V and J calls and clone size come from that table. The sample consists of roughly 140,000 clones, roughly 84% of them appearing once. This sample was included in a study of blood T cell repertoires in COVID-19. Overall study: Both acute and convalescent COVID-19 samples were obtained from the United States, Italy and Spain.

The germline CDR1 and CDR2 sequences are SGHNT and YYREEE (reference sequence). This CDR3 contains 13 residues. Trimming cost V 4 bases and J 7 bases; bases outside gene matches: 6. The TCR was taken from a human donor in a cohort sampled during active COVID-19. Source material: peripheral blood. The chain employs TRBV5-4 and TRBJ2-7; TRBD1 aligns across 9 bases. The CDR3 DNA is TGTGCCAGCAGCCCAGACAGGGGGTGGGAGCAGTACTTC. Amino acid sequence: CASSPDRGWEQYF.